Described below is a single T cell receptor (beta chain) sequence and its context. These data belong to a study of blood T cell repertoires in COVID-19. Study details: COVID-19 samples collected from the United States, Italy and Spain covered acute and convalescent phases. The cDNA or gDNA used as material had been derived from T cells, B-cell-depleted T cells, or PBMCs.

V lost 10 bases to trimming and J lost 4 bases; unmatched junction nucleotides: 9. Germline CDR1 and CDR2: MNHNY and SVGAGI (reference sequence). The CDR3 totals 13 residues. Authors' methods: Reference gene primer amplification gave nucleated cell count estimates. Some clones are missing from TCRdb's copy, which holds only in-frame ones; the method was immunoSEQ multiplex PCR. V, J and clone size are those of that table, while D and trimming were read from the DNA. The data show a few hundred thousand clones, 89% seen once. This chain joins TRBV6-6 and TRBJ1-1, with 7 bases fitting TRBD1. This sequence was found in a woman between 55 and 75 years old with acute or convalescent COVID-19. Input material: peripheral blood. The CDR3 DNA sequence: TGTGCCACCTGGAGGGGGCTGGGCACTGAAGCTTTCTTT. This gives the protein CATWRGLGTEAFF.